This entry lists 17 T cell receptor beta chains sequenced from one sample in a study of brain metastases from non-small cell lung cancer. Profiled with immunoSEQ multiplex PCR; TCRdb holds only in-frame clones, not every one. The table includes some 2,000 clones, 85% to 90% detected once. Source material: primary lung tumor tissue. These receptors originate from a donor at least 40 years old with non-small cell lung cancer.

Of note for this clone: The sample contains more than one DNA sequence encoding this CDR3. This chain uses TRBV6-2 or TRBV6-3 with TRBJ2-1; D possibly corresponds to TRBD1 (5 bases). The V and J ends lost 3 bases and 5 bases respectively, with 11 bases between them. This CDR3 is built from 14 residues. Germline CDR1 and CDR2: MNHEY and SVGEGT. The CDR3 protein is CASSYSTVNNEQFF. The CDR3 DNA reads TGTGCCAGCAGTTATTCGACAGTCAACAATGAGCAGTTCTTC.

A single count supports this clone. The V gene is TRBV4-3, the J gene TRBJ2-6; 7 bases match TRBD1. V was clipped by 0 bases and J by 1 base; unmatched bases: 0. Germline CDR1 is LGHNA and CDR2 is YSLEER. The CDR3 loop spans 16 amino acids. Written as DNA, the CDR3 is TGCGCCAGCAGCCAAGACAGGGGGTCTGGGGCCAACGTCCTGACTTTC. This encodes CASSQDRGSGANVLTF.

The chain has TRBV21-1 and TRBJ2-7; the table's D call TRBD1 went unverified against the DNA. TRBV21-1 is a pseudogene locus. The CDR3 is 13 amino acids. The CDR3 sequence: CASSKGTAYEQYV. In DNA form, the CDR3 reads TGTGCCAGCAGCAAAGGGACAGCCTACGAGCAGTACGTC.

The genes are TRBV7-2 and TRBJ2-3; the D gene is possibly TRBD2 (6 bases). The CDR3 sequence is 15 residues long. The V gene's germline CDR1 is SGHTA and CDR2 FQGNSA. The V end was cut by 6 bases, the J end by 1 base, with 14 bases between. The CDR3 spells CASRLGVAGTDTQYF. CDR3 in DNA: TGTGCCAGCAGGCTCGGAGTAGCGGGCACAGATACGCAGTATTTT.

On this clone itself: This same CDR3 is encoded by further DNA sequences in the sample. This chain connects TRBV6-5 to TRBJ2-3; D possibly corresponds to TRBD2 (6 bases). The CDR3 runs 16 residues. The germline V gene encodes CDR1 MNHEY and CDR2 SVGAGI. V was shortened by 2 bases and J by 6 bases, with 18 bases between the two germline ends. Here the CDR3 reads CASSYGMGGSGDTQYF. CDR3 bases: TGTGCCAGCAGTTACGGCATGGGAGGTTCAGGGGATACGCAGTATTTT.

The chain carries TRBV6-2 or TRBV6-3 and TRBJ1-1; D not certain. CDR1 and CDR2 from the germline V gene are MNHEY and SVGEGT. Deletions cut 1 base from V and 1 base from J, with 4 bases between. The CDR3 totals 13 residues. CDR3 sequence: CASSYWRNTEAFF. In DNA form, the CDR3 reads TGTGCCAGCAGTTACTGGAGGAACACTGAAGCTTTCTTT.

The J gene is TRBJ2-7, the V gene TRBV11-1, with 9 nucleotides matching TRBD1. This CDR3 is 15 amino acids long. The V gene's germline CDR1 is SGHAT and CDR2 FQDESV (reference sequence). The V and J ends lost 4 bases and 5 bases, in that order; junction bases with no gene match: 9. The CDR3: CASSSPGQGHHEQYF. CDR3 nucleotide sequence: TGTGCCAGCAGCTCACCGGGACAGGGTCACCACGAGCAGTACTTC.

This chain uses TRBV7-9 with TRBJ2-4; D unclear. V shed 1 base and J shed 6 bases, with 4 bases lying between them. This CDR3 is built from 12 residues. The germline CDR1 and CDR2 sequences are SEHNR and FQNEAQ (reference sequence). Written as DNA, the CDR3 is TGTGCCAGCAGCTTAGGCAGAAACATTCAGTACTTC. Protein product: CASSLGRNIQYF.

The V gene is TRBV4-3, the J gene TRBJ2-1; D not resolved. The CDR3 has 12 residues. The ends were cut back, 0 bases at V and 9 bases at J, with 6 bases in the middle. Germline CDR1 and CDR2: LGHNA and YSLEER. The CDR3: CASSQDWGEQFF. In DNA form, the CDR3 reads TGCGCCAGCAGCCAAGATTGGGGTGAGCAGTTCTTC.

The chain has TRBV24-1 and TRBJ1-3; D unresolved. This CDR3 region has 15 residues. V lost 2 bases and J 6 bases, leaving 13 bases between the germline ends. Germline loops: CDR1 KGHDR, CDR2 SFDVKD. CDR3 protein: CATSDWIDGLNTIYF. The CDR3 coding sequence is TGTGCCACCAGTGATTGGATAGATGGCTTAAACACCATATATTTT.

The rearrangement links TRBV24-1 to TRBJ2-1, with 8 bases identical to TRBD1. This CDR3 region has 17 residues. J lost 6 bases, V lost 3 bases, and 12 bases had no gene match. Germline V gives CDR1 KGHDR, CDR2 SFDVKD. DNA of the CDR3: TGTGCCACCAGTGATATCCCGACAGGGGTGGGTTCCAATGAGCAGTTCTTC. Residues: CATSDIPTGVGSNEQFF.

The chain joins TRBV5-1 to TRBJ1-1; 8 bases map to TRBD1. The CDR3 runs 15 residues. Germline V lookup: CDR1 SGHRS, CDR2 YFSETQ. V lost 0 bases to trimming and J lost 1 base; unmatched junction nucleotides: 2. CDR3 nucleotide sequence: TGCGCCAGCAGCTTGGGGGGACAGGCGAACACTGAAGCTTTCTTT. This codes for CASSLGGQANTEAFF.

This chain connects TRBV2 to TRBJ1-1, with TRBD1 matching 7 bases. V lost 8 bases and J lost 5; bases outside the gene matches: 11. The CDR3 extends over 14 amino acids. Germline V gene sequence: CDR1 SNHLY, CDR2 FYNNEI. The CDR3 DNA follows: TGTGCCAGCGTTTTTCAGGGGGTGGGTACTGAAGCTTTCTTT. This translates into CASVFQGVGTEAFF.

A few counts support this clone. Other DNA sequences in the same sample also yield this CDR3. The gene calls are TRBV15 and TRBJ2-1; no clear D. Germline V gene lookup returns CDR1 LNHNV and CDR2 YYDKDF (reference sequence). Trimming cost V 0 bases and J 4 bases, with 10 bases left between them. The CDR3 extends over 15 amino acids. The CDR3 protein is CATSREVGRYNEQFF. The CDR3 DNA reads TGTGCCACCAGCAGAGAGGTGGGCCGTTACAATGAGCAGTTCTTC. Supplemented by reference TRBV15 and TRBJ2-1, the full variable domain reads DAMVIQNPRYQVTQFGKPVTLSCSQTLNHNVMYWYQQKSSQAPKLLFHYYDKDFNNEADTPDNFQSRRPNTSFCFLDIRSPGLGDTAMYLCATSREVGRYNEQFFGPGTRLTVL.

The chain is built from TRBV19 and TRBJ1-2; D is uncertain. Between the trimmed V and J ends, which lost 1 base and 2 bases, there was a span of 8 bases. The germline V gene encodes CDR1 LNHDA and CDR2 SQIVND (reference sequence). The CDR3 loop spans 14 amino acids. The CDR3 loop reads CASSIGTPNYGYTF. CDR3 sequence (DNA): TGTGCCAGTAGTATAGGCACTCCGAACTATGGCTACACCTTC.

The chain links TRBV29-1 to TRBJ1-2, with no clear D. This CDR3 contains 13 residues. The V gene's germline CDR1 is SQVTM and CDR2 ANQGSEA. V was trimmed by 2 bases and J by 0 bases, leaving 7 bases between them. The DNA for the CDR3 is TGCAGCGTTGAACTGGGTCCTAACTATGGCTACACCTTC. Its protein is CSVELGPNYGYTF.

V gene TRBV24-1 combines with J gene TRBJ2-3; no clear D gene. The germline V and J ends were trimmed by 5 bases and 5 bases, with 4 bases remaining between them. The CDR3 runs to 11 residues. Germline V gene sequence: CDR1 KGHDR, CDR2 SFDVKD. CDR3 in DNA: TGTGCCACCAGTGTGTTAGATACGCAGTATTTT. Its protein is CATSVLDTQYF.